This T cell receptor (beta chain) was found in a study of T cells in localized non-small cell lung cancer. Sequencing used immunoSEQ multiplex PCR; TCRdb keeps in-frame clones, though not all of them. The sample holds about 79,000 clones, around nine tenths seen once. As to this clone: Antigen unknown.

Trimming stripped 4 bases from V and 5 bases from J, with 21 bases between. Germline CDR1 reads SEHNR; CDR2 reads FQNEAQ (reference sequence). The CDR3 spans 16 residues. Whole-study results and caveats: Tumor trailed uninvolved adjacent lung in T cell clonality, which peaked there.

V usage is TRBV7-9 and J usage is TRBJ2-7, with D possibly being TRBD2 (7 bases). The sample here was peripheral blood, taken before any cancer treatment. The sequence was obtained from a woman aged 40-69 years with stage I squamous cell lung carcinoma. The CDR3 reads CASSSARGAFINEQYF. The CDR3 region has the DNA TGTGCCAGCAGCTCCGCACGGGGGGCCTTTATCAACGAGCAGTACTTC.